The rows below give T cell receptor beta chains drawn from one sample of a study of response to subunit inactivated influenza vaccine. TCRdb re-called the RT-PCR reads through MiXCR, storing one row per CDR3 protein. Altogether 490,000 or so distinct CDR3 sequences are present, roughly 8.2% being singletons, with the ten largest covering under 15%. The sample was PBMCs from blood, taken roughly 24 months after vaccination. The source is a man aged 50 to 69 who received an inactivated influenza vaccine. CDR3s include the opening cysteine and the closing phenylalanine or tryptophan. A D gene is named only where the DNA matches it firmly. Where a row states a size, it is once, few, many or the class of an expanded clone; other rows omit it.

d_call: TRBD1
j_call: TRBJ1-5
v_call: TRBV4-3
clone_size: many
cdr3_aa: CASSQDWGRGLGNQPQHF
cdr3_nt: TGCGCCAGCAGCCAAGATTGGGGTAGGGGGCTTGGCAATCAGCCCCAGCATTTT

d_call: .
j_call: TRBJ2-7
v_call: TRBV5-5
clone_size: few
cdr3_aa: CASSIPGRTTYEQYF
cdr3_nt: TGTGCCAGCAGCATCCCGGGACGGACGACCTACGAGCAGTACTTC

d_call: .
j_call: TRBJ2-7
v_call: TRBV20-1
clone_size: few
cdr3_aa: CSAGDFTYEQYF
cdr3_nt: TGCAGTGCAGGGGACTTCACCTACGAGCAGTACTTC

d_call: TRBD2
j_call: TRBJ2-5
v_call: TRBV6-6
clone_size: .
cdr3_aa: CATGGVDETQYF
cdr3_nt: TGTGCCACCGGGGGGGTGGACGAGACCCAGTACTTC

d_call: .
j_call: TRBJ1-1
v_call: TRBV18
clone_size: few
cdr3_aa: CASSPRSLGGTEAFF
cdr3_nt: TGTGCCAGCTCACCAAGGAGCCTCGGGGGAACTGAAGCTTTCTTT

d_call: TRBD1
j_call: TRBJ2-4
v_call: TRBV3-1
clone_size: many
cdr3_aa: CASSLSRGLAKNIQYF
cdr3_nt: TGTGCCAGCAGCCTCAGCAGGGGGCTAGCCAAAAACATTCAGTACTTC

d_call: TRBD2
j_call: TRBJ2-7
v_call: TRBV27
clone_size: many
cdr3_aa: CASSFGLAQTYEQYF
cdr3_nt: TGTGCCAGCAGTTTCGGACTAGCGCAAACCTACGAGCAGTACTTC

d_call: TRBD2
j_call: TRBJ2-1
v_call: TRBV18
clone_size: .
cdr3_aa: CASSPRSRENNEQFF
cdr3_nt: TGTGCCAGCTCACCACGATCGCGGGAGAACAATGAGCAGTTCTTC

d_call: TRBD2
j_call: TRBJ2-1
v_call: TRBV27
clone_size: .
cdr3_aa: CASRRTSGRSSYNEQFF
cdr3_nt: TGTGCCAGCAGGAGGACTAGCGGCAGGAGCTCCTACAATGAGCAGTTCTTC

d_call: .
j_call: TRBJ2-3
v_call: TRBV7-2
clone_size: many
cdr3_aa: CASSLAEVTQYF
cdr3_nt: TGTGCCAGCAGCTTAGCCGAGGTTACGCAGTATTTT

d_call: .
j_call: TRBJ2-1
v_call: TRBV4-2
clone_size: many
cdr3_aa: CASSQSIALGGVNEQFF
cdr3_nt: TGTGCCAGCAGCCAATCTATTGCTCTGGGGGGCGTAAATGAGCAGTTCTTC

d_call: TRBD1
j_call: TRBJ2-2
v_call: TRBV3-1
clone_size: .
cdr3_aa: CASSRSPGQGIAGELFF
cdr3_nt: TGTGCCAGCAGTCGTTCACCGGGACAGGGTATCGCCGGGGAGCTGTTTTTT

d_call: .
j_call: TRBJ1-2
v_call: TRBV27
clone_size: few
cdr3_aa: CASSSVSRATGYTF
cdr3_nt: TGTGCCAGCAGTTCTGTTAGCAGGGCAACTGGCTACACCTTC

d_call: .
j_call: TRBJ1-5
v_call: TRBV19
clone_size: .
cdr3_aa: CARPHRRGPQHF
cdr3_nt: TGTGCCAGACCCCACCGCCGAGGGCCCCAGCATTTT

d_call: .
j_call: TRBJ2-2
v_call: TRBV25-1
clone_size: many
cdr3_aa: CASSDWDTGELFF
cdr3_nt: TGTGCCAGCAGTGATTGGGACACCGGGGAGCTGTTTTTT

d_call: TRBD1
j_call: TRBJ2-7
v_call: TRBV27
clone_size: .
cdr3_aa: CASSNSGTGPYEQYF
cdr3_nt: TGTGCCAGCAGCAACTCCGGGACAGGACCCTACGAGCAGTACTTC

d_call: .
j_call: TRBJ2-2
v_call: TRBV6-2/TRBV6-3
clone_size: .
cdr3_aa: CASGPETNTGELFF
cdr3_nt: TGTGCCAGCGGACCCGAGACGAACACCGGGGAGCTGTTTTTT

d_call: .
j_call: TRBJ2-5
v_call: TRBV5-1
clone_size: .
cdr3_aa: CASSQKEASNQETQYF
cdr3_nt: TGCGCCAGCAGCCAGAAGGAGGCCTCGAACCAAGAGACCCAGTACTTC

d_call: .
j_call: TRBJ1-2
v_call: TRBV20-1
clone_size: .
cdr3_aa: CSANRAVGYGYTF
cdr3_nt: TGCAGTGCCAACCGGGCTGTTGGCTATGGCTACACCTTC

d_call: .
j_call: TRBJ1-6
v_call: TRBV20-1
clone_size: few
cdr3_aa: CSARPGTEPYNSPLHF
cdr3_nt: TGCAGTGCTAGACCGGGGACGGAGCCCTATAATTCACCCCTCCACTTT

d_call: .
j_call: TRBJ2-1
v_call: TRBV28
clone_size: .
cdr3_aa: CAATGIYDEQFF
cdr3_nt: TGTGCCGCGACAGGTATCTACGATGAGCAGTTCTTC

d_call: TRBD1
j_call: TRBJ1-4
v_call: TRBV4-2
clone_size: .
cdr3_aa: CASSQEFYRGLEILFF
cdr3_nt: TGTGCCAGCAGCCAAGAGTTTTACAGGGGGCTTGAAATACTGTTTTTT

d_call: .
j_call: TRBJ2-5
v_call: TRBV12-3/TRBV12-4
clone_size: few
cdr3_aa: CASSRGLGRETQYF
cdr3_nt: TGTGCCAGCAGCCGTGGACTTGGGAGGGAGACCCAGTACTTC

d_call: .
j_call: TRBJ1-2
v_call: TRBV5-1
clone_size: few
cdr3_aa: CASRGTASYGYTF
cdr3_nt: TGCGCCAGCAGGGGGACGGCCAGCTATGGCTACACCTTC

d_call: TRBD2
j_call: TRBJ2-3
v_call: TRBV12-3/TRBV12-4
clone_size: few
cdr3_aa: CASSRGAGVTDTQYF
cdr3_nt: TGTGCCAGCAGCCGTGGGGCGGGGGTAACAGATACGCAGTATTTT

d_call: .
j_call: TRBJ2-5
v_call: TRBV6-5
clone_size: .
cdr3_aa: CASSPGWETQYF
cdr3_nt: TGTGCCAGCAGTCCAGGGTGGGAGACCCAGTACTTC

d_call: .
j_call: TRBJ1-2
v_call: TRBV20-1
clone_size: few
cdr3_aa: CSARESGGGYGYTF
cdr3_nt: TGCAGTGCTAGAGAATCAGGCGGTGGCTATGGCTACACCTTC

d_call: TRBD2
j_call: TRBJ2-3
v_call: TRBV20-1
clone_size: many
cdr3_aa: CSARDGGLAGAMQYF
cdr3_nt: TGCAGTGCTAGAGATGGGGGACTAGCGGGAGCCATGCAGTATTTT

d_call: .
j_call: TRBJ1-4
v_call: TRBV11-2
clone_size: few
cdr3_aa: CASAPAGVGEKLFF
cdr3_nt: TGTGCCAGCGCCCCAGCCGGGGTCGGTGAAAAACTGTTTTTT

d_call: .
j_call: TRBJ2-5
v_call: TRBV12-3/TRBV12-4
clone_size: many
cdr3_aa: CASSPRDGSIVQYF
cdr3_nt: TGTGCCAGCAGTCCAAGGGACGGATCAATTGTCCAGTACTTC

d_call: .
j_call: TRBJ2-7
v_call: TRBV12-3/TRBV12-4
clone_size: .
cdr3_aa: CASRAMDRGSYEQYF
cdr3_nt: TGTGCCAGCAGAGCTATGGACAGAGGCTCCTACGAGCAGTACTTC

d_call: .
j_call: TRBJ1-1
v_call: TRBV23-1
clone_size: .
cdr3_aa: CACSQFTENTEAFF
cdr3_nt: TGCGCCTGCAGTCAATTTACAGAGAACACTGAAGCTTTCTTT

d_call: .
j_call: TRBJ2-7
v_call: TRBV12-3/TRBV12-4
clone_size: many
cdr3_aa: CASSIGEIYEQYF
cdr3_nt: TGTGCCAGCTCAATCGGGGAAATTTACGAGCAGTACTTC

d_call: TRBD2
j_call: TRBJ2-1
v_call: TRBV7-2
clone_size: .
cdr3_aa: CASTPTPGRNNEQFF
cdr3_nt: TGTGCCAGCACCCCGACCCCCGGGAGGAACAATGAGCAGTTCTTC

d_call: .
j_call: TRBJ2-5
v_call: TRBV5-6
clone_size: few
cdr3_aa: CASSLAGRGQQETQYF
cdr3_nt: TGTGCCAGCAGCTTGGCCGGGCGGGGGCAGCAAGAGACCCAGTACTTC

d_call: .
j_call: TRBJ1-1
v_call: TRBV29-1
clone_size: few
cdr3_aa: CSVTESTEAFF
cdr3_nt: TGCAGCGTGACAGAGTCCACTGAAGCTTTCTTT

d_call: .
j_call: TRBJ1-5
v_call: TRBV21-1
clone_size: few
cdr3_aa: CASSKALWDRQTLLNQPQHF
cdr3_nt: TGTGCCAGCAGCAAAGCGCTTTGGGACAGACAGACCCTCCTAAATCAGCCCCAGCATTTT

d_call: .
j_call: TRBJ1-2
v_call: TRBV20-1
clone_size: .
cdr3_aa: CSARDHPGYTF
cdr3_nt: TGCAGTGCTAGAGATCATCCTGGCTACACCTTC

d_call: TRBD2
j_call: TRBJ2-3
v_call: TRBV18
clone_size: many
cdr3_aa: CASSPRAGGTDTQYF
cdr3_nt: TGTGCCAGCTCACCACGGGCGGGAGGCACAGATACGCAGTATTTT

d_call: .
j_call: TRBJ2-7
v_call: TRBV5-1
clone_size: many
cdr3_aa: CASSLGGNLNEQYF
cdr3_nt: TGCGCCAGCAGCTTGGGCGGGAATCTCAACGAGCAGTACTTC

d_call: TRBD1
j_call: TRBJ2-1
v_call: TRBV10-3
clone_size: once
cdr3_aa: CAMGTGPRDNEQFF
cdr3_nt: TGTGCCATGGGGACAGGGCCCCGGGACAATGAGCAGTTCTTC

d_call: TRBD1
j_call: TRBJ1-2
v_call: TRBV5-1
clone_size: .
cdr3_aa: CASSPLQGAKTLYGYTF
cdr3_nt: TGCGCCAGCAGCCCCCTTCAGGGGGCGAAGACCCTCTATGGCTACACCTTC

d_call: .
j_call: TRBJ1-5
v_call: TRBV7-9
clone_size: .
cdr3_aa: CASSLEGVSNQPQHF
cdr3_nt: TGTGCCAGCAGCTTAGAGGGGGTCAGCAATCAGCCCCAGCATTTT

d_call: .
j_call: TRBJ1-1
v_call: TRBV12-3/TRBV12-4
clone_size: many
cdr3_aa: CASSLQGLNTEAFF
cdr3_nt: TGTGCCAGCAGCTTACAAGGGCTGAACACTGAAGCTTTCTTT